Shown below are 20 T cell receptor beta chains from a single sample sequenced in a study of blood T cell repertoires in COVID-19. The data were produced by immunoSEQ multiplex PCR, yet TCRdb's version contains in-frame clones alone and is incomplete. The sample holds about 210,000 clones, roughly 90% seen once. Sequencing was done on a sample of peripheral blood. The receptors were gathered from a woman in her thirties or forties with acute or convalescent COVID-19.

V and J are TRBV27 and TRBJ2-5, with 7 bases aligning to TRBD1. The CDR3 is 15 amino acids. Germline V gene sequence: CDR1 MNHEY, CDR2 SMNVEV (reference sequence). V trimming: 5 bases; J trimming: 5 bases; junction bases outside the gene matches: 11. The chain's CDR3 is CASSEQGLYGETQYF. Written as DNA, the CDR3 is TGTGCCAGCAGTGAACAGGGGTTGTATGGCGAGACCCAGTACTTC.

V and J are TRBV27 and TRBJ2-5; 7 bases are a match to TRBD2. This CDR3 comprises 11 residues. Germline CDR1 reads MNHEY; CDR2 reads SMNVEV (reference sequence). V lost 7 bases to trimming and J lost 4 bases; unmatched junction nucleotides: 0. CDR3 loop: CASTGGETQYF. DNA of the CDR3: TGTGCCAGCACGGGGGGAGAGACCCAGTACTTC.

The chain is built from TRBV5-4 and TRBJ2-5; 12 bases fit TRBD1. CDR1 and CDR2 (germline): SGHNT, YYREEE (reference sequence). This CDR3 spans 15 amino acids. The J segment lost 5 bases and the V segment lost 4 bases, leaving 6 bases of the junction unmatched. DNA for the CDR3: TGTGCCAGCAGCCTACCGGGACAGGGGGCCGAGACCCAGTACTTC. This translates into CASSLPGQGAETQYF. Using reference TRBV5-4 and TRBJ2-5 for the parts outside the CDR3, the full variable domain is ETGVTQSPTHLIKTRGQQVTLRCSSQSGHNTVSWYQQALGQGPQFIFQYYREEENGRGNFPPRFSGLQFPNYSSELNVNALELDDSALYLCASSLPGQGAETQYFGPGTRLLVL.

This clone was observed a single time. The chain joins TRBV10-2 to TRBJ1-4; possible D gene TRBD1, 5 bases. Germline values: CDR1 WSHSY, CDR2 SAAADI. V was trimmed by 0 bases and J by 5 bases, leaving 13 bases between them. CDR3 length equals 16 residues. CDR3 DNA: TGCGCCAGCAGTGAGTCGCCCCAAGACAGAAATGAAAAACTGTTTTTT. It specifies CASSESPQDRNEKLFF.

V usage is TRBV6-5 and J usage is TRBJ1-4; possible D gene TRBD1, 6 bases. Trimming pared 8 bases from V and 8 bases from J, leaving 21 bases between. The germline gives CDR1 MNHEY, CDR2 SVGAGI. The CDR3 sequence is 15 residues long. The CDR3 here is CASAFSGTRLEKLFF. Here the CDR3 DNA reads TGTGCCAGCGCTTTCTCCGGGACAAGACTCGAAAAACTGTTTTTT.

The J gene is TRBJ1-1, the V gene TRBV6-5, with 8 positions matching TRBD1. Trimming took 6 bases from V and 3 from J; bases not matched to a gene: 9. This CDR3 is built from 15 residues. CDR1 and CDR2 (germline): MNHEY, SVGAGI. The CDR3 reads CASSPRQGRYTEAFF. The CDR3 DNA follows: TGTGCCAGCAGCCCGAGACAGGGGAGGTACACTGAAGCTTTCTTT.

The V gene is TRBV4-2, the J gene TRBJ2-3; 9 nucleotides match TRBD2. Germline CDR1 reads LGHNA; CDR2 reads YNFKEQ. The V and J ends lost 2 bases and 5 bases, in that order; junction bases with no gene match: 5. The length of the CDR3 is 15 residues. The CDR3 is CASSQRLAVVDTQYF. The CDR3 nucleotides read TGTGCCAGCAGCCAAAGACTAGCGGTCGTAGATACGCAGTATTTT.

V and J are TRBV6-1 and TRBJ1-2; 12 bases are shared with TRBD1. The CDR3 length is 18 residues. Germline V gene lookup returns CDR1 MNHNS and CDR2 SASEGT. Trimming took 0 bases from V and 3 from J; bases not matched to a gene: 8. In DNA, the CDR3 is TGTGCCAGCAGTGAAGCCGGGACAGGGGGCTCGGGAGACTATGGCTACACCTTC. Protein: CASSEAGTGGSGDYGYTF.

The gene calls are TRBV25-1 and TRBJ1-2, with 9 bases that match TRBD1. The CDR3 consists of 15 residues. Germline V gene data show CDR1 as MGHDK and CDR2 as SYGVNS. Germline trimming cut 3 bases from V and 2 bases from J; bases unmatched to any gene: 4. The DNA for the CDR3 is TGTGCCAGCAGTGATTGGGACAGGGCAAACTATGGCTACACCTTC. Its translation is CASSDWDRANYGYTF.

The chain recombines TRBV5-4 with TRBJ2-1; 7 positions agree with TRBD2. Germline V lookup: CDR1 SGHNT, CDR2 YYREEE (reference sequence). The CDR3 extends over 14 amino acids. With 3 bases clipped from V and 4 bases from J, the junction kept 4 bases outside the gene matches. Here the CDR3 DNA reads TGTGCCAGCAGCTGGGGGACTACTTACAATGAGCAGTTCTTC. Amino acid sequence: CASSWGTTYNEQFF. Combining the CDR3 with reference TRBV5-4 and TRBJ2-1 gives the whole variable domain ETGVTQSPTHLIKTRGQQVTLRCSSQSGHNTVSWYQQALGQGPQFIFQYYREEENGRGNFPPRFSGLQFPNYSSELNVNALELDDSALYLCASSWGTTYNEQFFGPGTRLTVL.

This clone has only one observation. The chain has TRBV5-1 and TRBJ2-3; TRBD2 aligns across 10 bases. Germline values: CDR1 SGHRS, CDR2 YFSETQ. J gave up 4 bases and V 2 bases, and 7 bases lay outside the gene matches. CDR3 length: 16 amino acids. CDR3 in DNA: TGCGCCAGCAGCTTTTCCGGGAGCGGGGGGGCAGATACGCAGTATTTT. It translates to CASSFSGSGGADTQYF.

This chain connects TRBV5-6 to TRBJ1-3, with D hard to call. CDR3 size: 16 residues. V was trimmed by 0 bases and J by 0 bases, leaving 10 bases between them. Germline-derived CDR1 and CDR2 are SGHDT and YYEEEE. As DNA, the CDR3 is TGTGCCAGCAGCTTGGAGCTGGTTCTCTCTGGAAACACCATATATTTT. Amino acid sequence: CASSLELVLSGNTIYF.

This clone was counted a few times. This chain connects TRBV14 to TRBJ1-1, with 9 bases identical to TRBD1. After removal of 4 bases from V and 5 bases from J, the junction contained 11 bases not matched to a gene. Germline V lookup: CDR1 SGHDN, CDR2 FVKESK. The CDR3 is made up of 16 amino acids. The CDR3 loop reads CASSPGRTGEWTEAFF. CDR3 DNA: TGTGCCAGCAGCCCCGGGAGGACAGGGGAGTGGACTGAAGCTTTCTTT.

This clone was counted once. This chain links TRBV6-5 with TRBJ2-3; 7 bases align to TRBD2. CDR1 MNHEY and CDR2 SVGAGI come from the germline V gene. V lost 2 bases to trimming and J lost 0 bases; unmatched junction nucleotides: 5. The CDR3 covers 16 residues. CDR3 protein: CASSYRAGSSTDTQYF. The CDR3 DNA follows: TGTGCCAGCAGTTACCGAGCGGGGTCAAGCACAGATACGCAGTATTTT.

This sequence joins TRBV25-1 and TRBJ1-5, with 7 positions matching TRBD1. V lost 5 bases to trimming and J lost 3 bases; unmatched junction nucleotides: 7. The CDR3 is 15 residues long. CDR1 is MGHDK and CDR2 is SYGVNS in the germline V gene. CDR3 sequence: CASSPLGQNNQPQHF. The DNA for the CDR3 is TGTGCCAGCAGTCCCCTGGGACAGAACAATCAGCCCCAGCATTTT.

The chain employs TRBV7-2 and TRBJ1-2, with D possibly being TRBD1 (5 bases). Per germline, CDR1 SGHTA and CDR2 FQGNSA. The CDR3 runs to 14 residues. Trimming stripped 0 bases from V and 4 bases from J, with 9 bases between. CDR3 sequence: CASSLAGGGYGYTF. CDR3 coding DNA: TGTGCCAGCAGCTTAGCTGGGGGAGGCTATGGCTACACCTTC. Full variable domain (remainder filled in from reference TRBV7-2 and TRBJ1-2): GAGVSQSPSNKVTEKGKDVELRCDPISGHTALYWYRQSLGQGLEFLIYFQGNSAPDKSGLPSDRFSAERTGGSVSTLTIQRTQQEDSAVYLCASSLAGGGYGYTFGSGTRLTVV.

This clone was picked up a small number of times. The chain employs TRBV2 and TRBJ1-2, with D uncertain. The CDR3 consists of 12 residues. Trimming removed 4 bases at V and 4 bases at J, with 7 bases between. Germline CDR1 reads SNHLY; CDR2 reads FYNNEI. CDR3 loop: CASSAVRYGYTF. DNA of the CDR3: TGTGCCAGCAGTGCGGTGCGCTATGGCTACACCTTC.

The rearrangement joins TRBV10-3 to TRBJ2-7, with no clear D. V dropped 0 bases and J dropped 4 bases, with 7 bases sitting between them. There are 13 residues in the CDR3. Germline CDR1 reads ENHRY; CDR2 reads SYGVKD. The CDR3 loop is CAISESTRYEQYV. The CDR3 region has the DNA TGTGCCATCAGTGAGTCGACAAGATACGAGCAGTACGTC.

Here the CDR3 DNA reads TGTGCCAGCAGCTTGTTGGGACTTCAAGAGACCCAGTACTTC. Its protein is CASSLLGLQETQYF. This chain uses TRBV5-4 with TRBJ2-5; weak D call: TRBD2 (6 bases). The germline gives CDR1 SGHNT, CDR2 YYREEE (reference sequence). V was pared by 1 base and J by 2 bases, with 9 bases between. CDR3 size: 14 residues.

The CDR3 bases are TGTGCCAGCAGCACCACAGGGGATTTTGCTGGGGCCAACGTCCTGACTTTC. Its translation: CASSTTGDFAGANVLTF. The V gene is TRBV5-5, the J gene TRBJ2-6, with 7 bases identical to TRBD1. Per the germline V gene, CDR1 is SGHKS and CDR2 is YYEKEE (reference sequence). Losses at the gene ends were 4 bases for V and 2 bases for J; bases not matched to a gene: 9. This CDR3 has 17 amino acids.